Sequencing of this T cell receptor (beta chain) was carried out in a study of monozygotic twins with cystic fibrosis. The method was immunoSEQ multiplex PCR; TCRdb's version includes in-frame clones alone and lacks a portion of them. Of around 30,000 clones detected, more than 85% appear once; the ten largest clones hold 0.85% to 1%. The TCR originated in a girl aged 2 to 9 with cystic fibrosis. The sequenced sample consisted of blood.

CDR3 region: CASSLPLAGIWESSYNEQFF. The CDR3 bases are TGCGCCAGCAGCCTACCCCTAGCGGGAATTTGGGAGAGCTCCTACAATGAGCAGTTCTTC. The gene calls are TRBV5-1 and TRBJ2-1; 9 bases line up with TRBD2. The germline V gene encodes CDR1 SGHRS and CDR2 YFSETQ. The CDR3 contains 20 residues. Trimming took 4 bases from V and 0 from J; bases not matched to a gene: 17.